This is a list of T cell receptor beta chains from one sample in a study of CD4 T cells in relation to SARS-CoV-2 and coronaviruses. TCRdb's table, derived via immunoSEQ multiplex PCR, lists solely in-frame clones and lacks some. The data contain about 65,000 clones, about 90% of them singletons. What was sequenced was memory CD4+ T cells from PBMCs. The source of these receptors is a human donor in good health. Both conserved end residues are part of each CDR3. The order of the fields is CDR3 protein, CDR3 DNA, D gene, J gene, V gene, clone size. The D gene is left open where the match is weak. Clone size is shown for a subset of rows, as once, few, many or a class of expanded clone.

CASSESGSSYNEQFF	TGTGCCAGCTCGGAGAGCGGATCCTCCTACAATGAGCAGTTCTTC	.	TRBJ2-1	TRBV18	.
CASSRGQLTDTQYF	TGTGCCAGCAGCCGTGGACAGCTCACAGATACGCAGTATTTT	.	TRBJ2-3	TRBV5-8	.
CASSYGPRGSTEAFF	TGTGCCAGCAGTTACGGCCCCCGGGGGAGCACTGAAGCTTTCTTT	.	TRBJ1-1	TRBV6-2/TRBV6-3	.
CASTQEIGYGANVLTF	TGTGCCAGCACTCAAGAGATCGGGTACGGGGCCAACGTCCTGACTTTC	.	TRBJ2-6	TRBV27	.
CASSIGVAGGDTQYF	TGTGCCAGTAGTATAGGAGTAGCGGGAGGAGATACGCAGTATTTT	TRBD2	TRBJ2-3	TRBV19	.
CASSRVAGTYGYTF	TGTGCCAGCAGTCGAGTGGCCGGGACATATGGCTACACCTTC	.	TRBJ1-2	TRBV28	.
CASRGTGREKLFF	TGTGCCAGCAGGGGGACAGGGCGGGAAAAACTGTTTTTT	TRBD1	TRBJ1-4	TRBV28	once
CASSVTSGRPTDTQYF	TGTGCCAGTAGTGTTACTAGCGGGAGGCCCACAGATACGCAGTATTTT	TRBD2	TRBJ2-3	TRBV19	.
CAWSPGSYEQYF	TGTGCCTGGAGTCCGGGCTCCTACGAGCAGTACTTC	.	TRBJ2-7	TRBV30	once
CAWRGAAGAPLHF	TGTGCCTGGAGGGGGGCCGCGGGGGCGCCCCTCCACTTT	.	TRBJ1-6	TRBV30	few
CASSPGQGTQETQYF	TGTGCCAGCTCACCAGGGCAGGGGACACAAGAGACCCAGTACTTC	.	TRBJ2-5	TRBV18	.
CASSYVGGSYGYTF	TGTGCCAGCAGTTACGTCGGGGGCAGCTATGGCTACACCTTC	.	TRBJ1-2	TRBV6-5	.
CASSLMRGSGGGTDTQYF	TGTGCCAGCAGCTTGATGAGGGGTAGCGGGGGGGGCACAGATACGCAGTATTTT	TRBD2	TRBJ2-3	TRBV5-4	.
CASKGDRVNTEAFF	TGTGCCAGCAAGGGAGACAGAGTAAACACTGAAGCTTTCTTT	.	TRBJ1-1	TRBV25-1	.
CASPDQKDTGELFF	TGTGCCAGCCCGGATCAGAAAGACACCGGGGAGCTGTTTTTT	.	TRBJ2-2	TRBV7-9	few
CAWSGQGPPYNEQFF	TGTGCCTGGAGTGGACAGGGTCCCCCCTACAATGAGCAGTTCTTC	TRBD1	TRBJ2-1	TRBV30	.
CASSLRRDRDFSGYTF	TGTGCCAGCAGCTTAAGACGGGACAGGGATTTCTCTGGCTACACCTTC	TRBD1	TRBJ1-2	TRBV7-3	.
CASRSGGYGELFF	TGTGCCAGCAGGAGCGGGGGGTACGGGGAGCTGTTTTTT	TRBD2	TRBJ2-2	TRBV7-3	.
CASSSRPSEISGELFF	TGTGCCAGCAGTTCGCGGCCTAGCGAAATCTCCGGGGAACTGTTTTTT	.	TRBJ2-2	TRBV6-5	.
CASRLTGHEQYF	TGTGCCAGCAGACTTACAGGGCACGAGCAGTACTTC	.	TRBJ2-7	TRBV28	.
CASSAQGAANTEAFF	TGTGCCAGCAGCGCACAGGGGGCGGCGAACACTGAAGCTTTCTTT	TRBD1	TRBJ1-1	TRBV2	.
CSANGLYGYTF	TGCAGTGCTAACGGGTTGTATGGCTACACCTTC	.	TRBJ1-2	TRBV20-1	.
CATSRDGTADQETQYF	TGTGCCACCAGCAGAGATGGGACAGCCGACCAAGAGACCCAGTACTTC	TRBD1	TRBJ2-5	TRBV15	.
CASRRTGGNEQFF	TGCGCCAGCAGACGGACAGGGGGCAATGAGCAGTTCTTC	TRBD1	TRBJ2-1	TRBV5-1	.
CASSHSTRGSYNEQFF	TGTGCCAGCAGCCATTCCACTCGGGGTTCCTACAATGAGCAGTTCTTC	.	TRBJ2-1	TRBV3-1/TRBV3-2	.
CASSLNEAGNTGELFF	TGTGCCAGCTCACTCAACGAGGCAGGAAACACCGGGGAGCTGTTTTTT	.	TRBJ2-2	TRBV18	.
CAGSVRAGDSSEQFF	TGTGCCGGATCGGTACGAGCGGGAGATAGCAGTGAGCAGTTCTTC	TRBD2	TRBJ2-1	TRBV11-2	once
CAISADGRDEKLFF	TGTGCCATCAGTGCGGACGGACGAGATGAAAAACTGTTTTTT	.	TRBJ1-4	TRBV10-3	once
CASRPGTVYGYTF	TGTGCCAGCAGGCCCGGGACAGTCTATGGCTACACCTTC	TRBD1	TRBJ1-2	TRBV5-6	.
CASSVQAGTGGTEAFF	TGTGCCAGCAGCGTACAGGCCGGGACAGGGGGGACTGAAGCTTTCTTT	TRBD1	TRBJ1-1	TRBV7-6	.
CASSVEGNTEAFF	TGTGCCAGCAGCGTAGAGGGGAACACTGAAGCTTTCTTT	.	TRBJ1-1	TRBV7-9	.
CAGGQSYEQYF	TGTGCCGGGGGACAGTCTTACGAGCAGTACTTC	TRBD1	TRBJ2-7	TRBV7-9	few
CASSAPGAGTDTQYF	TGTGCCAGCAGTGCCCCAGGGGCAGGCACAGATACGCAGTATTTT	.	TRBJ2-3	TRBV28	.
CASSEGLEKGERFNYGYTF	TGCGCCAGCAGTGAGGGGCTGGAAAAGGGGGAGAGGTTTAACTATGGCTACACCTTC	.	TRBJ1-2	TRBV10-1	.
CATSDFIGGEETQYF	TGTGCCACCAGTGATTTTATTGGTGGTGAAGAGACCCAGTACTTC	.	TRBJ2-5	TRBV24-1	.